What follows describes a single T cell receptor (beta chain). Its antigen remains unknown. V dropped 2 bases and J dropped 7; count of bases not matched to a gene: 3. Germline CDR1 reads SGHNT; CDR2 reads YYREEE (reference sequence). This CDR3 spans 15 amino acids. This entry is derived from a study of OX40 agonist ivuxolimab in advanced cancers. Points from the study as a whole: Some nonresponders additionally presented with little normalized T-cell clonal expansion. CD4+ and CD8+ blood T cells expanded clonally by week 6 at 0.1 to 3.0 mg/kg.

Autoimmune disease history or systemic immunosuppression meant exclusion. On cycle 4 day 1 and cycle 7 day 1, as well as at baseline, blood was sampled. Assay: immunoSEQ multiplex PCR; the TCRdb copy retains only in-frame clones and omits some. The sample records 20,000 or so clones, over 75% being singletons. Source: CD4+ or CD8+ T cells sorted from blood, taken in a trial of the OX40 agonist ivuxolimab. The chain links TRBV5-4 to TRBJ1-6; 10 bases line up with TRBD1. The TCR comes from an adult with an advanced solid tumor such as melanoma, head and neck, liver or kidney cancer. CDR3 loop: CASSLGTGENSPLHF. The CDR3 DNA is TGTGCCAGCAGCTTAGGGACAGGGGAAAATTCACCCCTCCACTTT.